These T cell receptor beta chains were read from a single sample in a study of blood T cell repertoires in COVID-19. Produced via immunoSEQ multiplex PCR; TCRdb's table is partial and in-frame only. This table has about 170,000 clones, under 85% appearing once. Sequencing was carried out using peripheral blood. These receptors all stem from a man between 60 and 75 years old who had recovered from COVID-19. The CDR3 runs from the conserved cysteine through the conserved F or W. A D gene is named only where the DNA matches it firmly. A clone size is listed for some rows: how often the clone was seen (once, few, many), or a class if it is expanded.

TRBJ1-5 | once | TRBD1 | TRBV7-2 | TGTGCCAGCAGCCCGTGGGACAGCCAAAATCAGCCCCAGCATTTT | CASSPWDSQNQPQHF
TRBJ1-6 | NA | NA | TRBV12-3/TRBV12-4 | TGTGCCAGCAGTTCGTCCGGGAGGCTCCTCCACTTT | CASSSSGRLLHF
TRBJ1-1 | NA | NA | TRBV2 | TGTGCCACGGAACAGCAAGCGAACACTGAAGCTTTCTTT | CATEQQANTEAFF
TRBJ2-7 | NA | NA | TRBV5-1 | TGCGCCAGCAGCTTCATCGGGGGGCCGGGAAACTACGAGCAGTACTTC | CASSFIGGPGNYEQYF
TRBJ2-7 | NA | TRBD1 | TRBV15 | TGTGCCACCAGCAGACAAATAGGGACAGGGGTTATTGGAGCCTACGAGCAGTACTTC | CATSRQIGTGVIGAYEQYF
TRBJ2-7 | NA | TRBD2 | TRBV6-5 | TGTGCCAGCAGTAAGGGGCGGGGGAACTACGAGCAGTACTTC | CASSKGRGNYEQYF
TRBJ1-4 | once | TRBD1 | TRBV3-1/TRBV3-2 | TGTGCCAGCAGCCCCCGAGGGACAGTCCTTAATGAAAAACTGTTTTTT | CASSPRGTVLNEKLFF
TRBJ1-2 | NA | TRBD1 | TRBV29-1 | TGCAGCGTTGAAAAGTGGGGCGGACAGGCGCGGGAAAACTATGGCTACACCTTC | CSVEKWGGQARENYGYTF
TRBJ1-6 | NA | NA | TRBV6-5 | TGTGCCAGCATTCAACCTACGGGGGCACCCCTCCACTTT | CASIQPTGAPLHF
TRBJ2-5 | NA | TRBD2 | TRBV7-2 | TGTGCCAGCAGCTTAGAAGGGGTAGCGGGAGAAGAGACCCAGTACTTC | CASSLEGVAGEETQYF
TRBJ1-2 | NA | TRBD1 | TRBV18 | TGTGCCAGCTCACAACAGGGGGCTGATGGCTACACCTTC | CASSQQGADGYTF
TRBJ1-1 | NA | TRBD1 | TRBV2 | TGTGCCAGCAGCGCTAGGGGGCGCGATCAAGCTTTCTTT | CASSARGRDQAFF
TRBJ2-3 | NA | NA | TRBV19 | TGTGCCAGTAGTATGACTCAGACAGGTCTAGATACGCAGTATTTT | CASSMTQTGLDTQYF
TRBJ2-5 | NA | TRBD1 | TRBV11-2 | TGTGCCAGCAGCCGGGGACAGCAAGAGACCCAGTACTTC | CASSRGQQETQYF
TRBJ2-5 | NA | NA | TRBV12-3/TRBV12-4 | TGTGCCAGCAGACCAGGGTGGGAGACCCAGTACTTC | CASRPGWETQYF
TRBJ2-5 | once | NA | TRBV6-2/TRBV6-3 | TGTGCCAGCAGTTCCACAGCTCCAGGGACCCAGTACTTC | CASSSTAPGTQYF
TRBJ2-2 | NA | NA | TRBV10-3 | TGTGCCACTAGGGCGGGGTCGGTGACCGGGGAGCTGTTTTTT | CATRAGSVTGELFF
TRBJ2-7 | NA | NA | TRBV6-5 | TGTGCCACCTCAAGGGGCCTCTTCTACGAGCAGTACTTC | CATSRGLFYEQYF
TRBJ2-1 | NA | NA | TRBV30 | TGTGCCTGGCAGTCGAATAGCGCCTACAATGAGCAGTTCTTC | CAWQSNSAYNEQFF
TRBJ1-5 | NA | TRBD1 | TRBV5-5 | TGTGCCAGCAGCTCCGGGACAGCCTTGGGCAATCAGCCCCAGCATTTT | CASSSGTALGNQPQHF
TRBJ2-6 | NA | NA | TRBV18 | TGTGCCAGCTCACCCTCGGAGTTTGGCTCTGGGGCCAACGTCCTGACTTTC | CASSPSEFGSGANVLTF
TRBJ2-2 | many | NA | TRBV5-6 | TGTGCCAGCAGTTTTCCCGCCTCAGGGTACACCGGGGAGCTGTTTTTT | CASSFPASGYTGELFF
TRBJ1-1 | NA | NA | TRBV9 | TGTGCCAGCAGCAAAACAGGGTCTGAAGCTTTCTTT | CASSKTGSEAFF